Below, one T cell receptor (beta chain) is given with its context. This clonotype was recorded a few times. Its antigen remains undetermined. No per-base quality is available; no much larger clone lies one base away. The CDR3 measures 13 amino acids from cysteine to phenylalanine. Of the read, only the CDR3 DNA is kept; its 39 bases are in frame from base 1. Per the germline V gene (reference sequence), MNHNY is the CDR1 and SVGAGI is the CDR2. The junction shows trimming of 0 bases on V and 6 bases on J, plus 5 bases between the germline ends. This entry belongs to a study of T-cell memory formation after mild COVID-19 (dated by TCRdb to the early 2020s). Looking at the study overall: Most TCR sequence clusters were specific to one of the two donors. Longitudinal TCRalpha and TCRbeta repertoire sequencing tracked T-cell clones expanding and contracting after mild COVID-19 in two donors. The cohort was made up of two young adult volunteers, one female and one male, who were previously healthy.

Study-wide conclusions, independent of this receptor: Contracting CD4+ clones were located mainly in the CM and EM memory subsets, whereas CD8+ clones were found to be enriched in EMRA. From day 15 to 85, contracting clones showed balanced CD4/CD8 phenotypes, whereas a second wave of clones that expanded from day 15 to 37 leaned towards CD4+. Some responding clones were detected in pre-infection memory, which suggested that pre-existing cross-reactive memory T cells had joined the SARS-CoV-2 response. Only a couple of mild cases were covered by the study, and larger cohorts that include severe cases with pre-infection samples were considered necessary. SARS-CoV-2 specificity was not confirmed for the second-wave clones peaking on day 37.

PBMCs were isolated by Ficoll-Paque density gradient centrifugation. Sequencing instrument: Illumina NovaSeq 6000. Using 5'RACE with constant-segment primers, TCRalpha and TCRbeta cDNA libraries were constructed, with sample barcodes and unique molecular identifiers added in the process. Trizol reagent was used to extract RNA from every sample. Libraries were amplified in two PCR steps, with a second sample barcode and Illumina TruSeq adapters added in the second step. Sequencing of the libraries was done on an Illumina NovaSeq, producing 2 x 150 bp paired-end reads. On the study's bioinformatics: The reads were demultiplexed and collapsed into UMI-guided consensus sequences using migec v1.2.7. Using mixcr v2.1.11, UMI consensuses were aligned to TRA and TRB V and J templates and then assembled into clonotypes. Expanded or contracted clonotypes were those called significant by both edgeR and NoisET, with noise models trained on biological replicates. For edgeR calls, the cutoffs were a false discovery rate-adjusted p below 0.01 and a log2 fold-change threshold of 1. As an exploratory analysis of dynamics, max-normalized trajectories of the 1000 most abundant clonotypes were examined by PCA with hierarchical clustering. The CD4 or CD8 phenotype of responding clones was assigned using the separately sequenced CD4+ and CD8+ repertoires. Starting from the raw public reads, TCRdb applied fastp trimming at Q25, assembled clones with MiXCR and retained in-frame beta chains. Every entry covers one CDR3 protein and lists the most common genes and DNA from its rows. The V and J calls shown here were made by TCRdb, not taken from the authors' results. The sample records 200,000 to 250,000 distinct CDR3 sequences, 27% of which are singletons. Approximately 10% of the sample comes from the top ten.

This TCR was recovered from an adult woman who had mild COVID-19 (a few samples of this study predate the infection). The sample titles of this study are shuffled in the database, so cell type and time point are left out; the donor was told from shared clones. Sequenced input: PBMCs or a T cell subset sorted from them (not recorded which). The sequence links TRBV6-6 to TRBJ2-2; TRBD1 is a weak D gene call, 5 bases matching. The DNA sequence reads TGTGCCAGCAGTTACTCGGGGCCCGGGGAGCTGTTTTTT. Translation gives CASSYSGPGELFF.